These T cell receptor beta chains were read from a single sample in a study of type 1 regulatory T cells. The antigens for these receptors are not known. TCRdb called the reads again in MiXCR, with one record for every CDR3 protein. The sample has approximately 72,000 distinct CDR3 sequences, 63% seen once. Sequences were obtained from cultured T cells, either the whole culture or a sorted T cell fraction (not recorded which). Receptors were obtained from a human donor in good health. The CDR3 runs from the conserved cysteine through the conserved F or W. Each record gives: clone size, V gene, D gene, J gene, CDR3 protein, CDR3 DNA. A D gene is named only where the DNA matches it firmly. Only part of the rows carry a size: once, few, many, or a class if the clone is expanded.

size: NA; V: TRBV7-8; D: NA; J: TRBJ2-5; CDR3: CASSATAFGAGETQYF; DNA: TGTGCCAGCAGCGCCACGGCGTTCGGTGCGGGGGAGACCCAGTACTTC
size: NA; V: TRBV7-8; D: NA; J: TRBJ2-3; CDR3: CATQPGRRTDTQYF; DNA: TGTGCCACCCAACCCGGACGTCGCACAGATACGCAGTATTTT
size: NA; V: TRBV7-2; D: TRBD1; J: TRBJ1-1; CDR3: CASSLTPRDRAEAFF; DNA: TGTGCCAGCAGCCTCACCCCCCGAGACAGGGCCGAAGCTTTCTTT
size: NA; V: TRBV29-1; D: TRBD2; J: TRBJ2-1; CDR3: CSVSGTSGSSYNEQFF; DNA: TGCAGCGTTTCCGGGACTAGCGGGAGCTCCTACAATGAGCAGTTCTTC
size: NA; V: TRBV29-1; D: NA; J: TRBJ1-5; CDR3: CSVAGQPSQPQHF; DNA: TGCAGCGTGGCGGGACAACCATCACAGCCCCAGCATTTT
size: NA; V: TRBV20-1; D: NA; J: TRBJ2-1; CDR3: CSATQIESSYNEQFF; DNA: TGCAGTGCTACGCAAATCGAGAGCTCCTACAATGAGCAGTTCTTC
size: NA; V: TRBV12-3/TRBV12-4; D: TRBD1; J: TRBJ1-2; CDR3: CASNRGPNYGYTF; DNA: TGTGCCAGCAACAGGGGCCCTAACTATGGCTACACCTTC
size: NA; V: TRBV11-3; D: TRBD2; J: TRBJ2-3; CDR3: CASSKIAGAPDTQYF; DNA: TGTGCCAGCAGCAAAATAGCGGGAGCCCCAGATACGCAGTATTTT
size: NA; V: TRBV5-1; D: NA; J: TRBJ1-2; CDR3: CASSRTERYGYTF; DNA: TGCGCCAGCTCCAGGACGGAAAGATATGGCTACACCTTC
size: NA; V: TRBV5-1; D: NA; J: TRBJ2-5; CDR3: CASSGTGLGEETQYF; DNA: TGCGCCAGCAGCGGGACTGGACTGGGAGAAGAGACCCAGTACTTC
size: NA; V: TRBV6-2/TRBV6-3; D: NA; J: TRBJ1-3; CDR3: CASSYSGFSGNTIYF; DNA: TGTGCCAGCAGTTACTCAGGTTTCTCTGGAAACACCATATATTTT
size: NA; V: TRBV7-2; D: NA; J: TRBJ2-5; CDR3: CASSRLGGLQETQYF; DNA: TGTGCCAGCAGCAGACTTGGGGGCCTCCAAGAGACCCAGTACTTC
size: NA; V: TRBV6-1; D: NA; J: TRBJ1-5; CDR3: CASSEGSSNQPQHF; DNA: TGTGCCAGCAGTGAAGGCAGTAGCAATCAGCCCCAGCATTTT
size: once; V: TRBV7-2; D: TRBD1; J: TRBJ1-6; CDR3: CASSFRDREGSPLHF; DNA: TGTGCCAGCAGCTTTCGGGACAGGGAGGGTTCACCCCTCCACTTT